The 22 T cell receptor beta chains reported below all come from one sample, sequenced in a study of blood T cell repertoires in COVID-19. Here immunoSEQ multiplex PCR was the method, and the copy in TCRdb shows in-frame clones only, minus some. The sample consists of 150,000 to 200,000 clones, more than 65% of them appearing once. The sequenced material came from peripheral blood. All receptors come from a woman older than 75 with acute or convalescent COVID-19.

This chain links TRBV19 with TRBJ2-5; 7 nucleotides align to TRBD2. CDR1 and CDR2 from the germline V gene are LNHDA and SQIVND (reference sequence). With 4 bases clipped from V and 5 bases from J, the junction kept 10 bases outside the gene matches. The CDR3 contains 15 residues. The CDR3 spells CASSTSGKTRETQYF. The DNA of the CDR3 is TGTGCCAGTAGTACAAGCGGGAAAACGCGGGAGACCCAGTACTTC.

This clone was seen a few times. V gene TRBV7-9 combines with J gene TRBJ2-2, with TRBD2 identical over 12 bases. The CDR3 runs 16 residues. V gave up 6 bases and J gave up 8 bases; unmatched junction bases: 10. Germline-derived CDR1 and CDR2 are SEHNR and FQNEAQ (reference sequence). CDR3 protein: CASSKGTSGPPGELFF. Here the CDR3 DNA reads TGTGCCAGCAGTAAAGGGACTAGCGGGCCCCCGGGGGAGCTGTTTTTT.

This clone was observed a handful of times. The V call is TRBV3-1 (or the pseudogene TRBV3-2), the J call TRBJ2-7, with D perhaps matching TRBD1 (6 bases). Germline-derived CDR1 and CDR2 are LGHDT and YNNKEL (reference sequence). The CDR3 is 12 residues long. Trimming took off 3 bases at V and 7 bases at J, with 10 bases between the two ends. The CDR3 region has the DNA TGTGCCAGCAGCCATTACAGGGATGAGCAGTACTTC. Its protein product is CASSHYRDEQYF.

This rearrangement joins TRBV19 to TRBJ2-7; 9 nucleotides agree with TRBD2. The germline V gene encodes CDR1 LNHDA and CDR2 SQIVND (reference sequence). CDR3 size: 14 residues. Losses at the gene ends were 4 bases for V and 7 bases for J; bases not matched to a gene: 8. The CDR3 DNA sequence: TGTGCCAGTAGTAGAGCGGGAGGTCTGGGGGAGCAGTACTTC. It yields the protein CASSRAGGLGEQYF. The full variable domain, rest sourced from reference TRBV19 and TRBJ2-7, is DGGITQSPKYLFRKEGQNVTLSCEQNLNHDAMYWYRQDPGQGLRLIYYSQIVNDFQKGDIAEGYSVSREKKESFPLTVTSAQKNPTAFYLCASSRAGGLGEQYFGPGTRLTVT.

This sequence joins TRBV2 and TRBJ2-5; 13 bases are a match to TRBD2. The CDR3 covers 16 residues. V was clipped by 4 bases and J by 5 bases; unmatched bases: 7. Germline V gene data show CDR1 as SNHLY and CDR2 as FYNNEI. For the CDR3, the DNA is TGTGCCAGCAGTGGTAAACTAGCGGGAGGGCTGGAGACCCAGTACTTC. The encoded protein is CASSGKLAGGLETQYF.

J is TRBJ1-5 and V is TRBV3-1 (or the pseudogene TRBV3-2); 8 bases fit TRBD1. The V gene's germline CDR1 is LGHDT and CDR2 YNNKEL (reference sequence). There are 15 residues in the CDR3. Trimming took 1 base from V and 12 from J; bases not matched to a gene: 11. The CDR3 region has the DNA TGTGCCAGCAGCCAAGGGAGGGCTCCAGGGGGCGTCCAGCATTTT. Translation: CASSQGRAPGGVQHF.

This clone is a singleton in its sample. CDR3 sequence: CASSGQGRQPQHF. In nucleotides, the CDR3 is TGTGCCAGCAGTGGACAGGGTAGGCAGCCCCAGCATTTT. The V and J genes are TRBV12-3 or TRBV12-4 and TRBJ1-5; 8 positions match TRBD1. This CDR3 comprises 13 residues. With 5 bases clipped from V and 7 bases from J, the junction kept 4 bases outside the gene matches.

CDR3 nucleotides: TGTGCCAGTAGTATAGCGTTCGGGACAGGGGCCGAGCAGTACTTC. Its protein product is CASSIAFGTGAEQYF. This chain uses TRBV19 with TRBJ2-7; 10 bases fit TRBD1. CDR1 and CDR2 (germline): LNHDA, SQIVND (reference sequence). V trimming: 1 base; J trimming: 6 bases; junction bases outside the gene matches: 6. The CDR3 is 15 residues long.

The chain combines TRBV5-1 with TRBJ2-1; TRBD1 aligns across 9 bases. The CDR3 loop spans 14 amino acids. V gave up 2 bases and J gave up 5 bases; unmatched junction bases: 2. Germline CDR1 reads SGHRS; CDR2 reads YFSETQ. DNA for the CDR3: TGCGCCAGCAGCTTCGGGACAGGGAACAATGAGCAGTTCTTC. Translation gives CASSFGTGNNEQFF.

This rearrangement joins TRBV6-5 to TRBJ1-1; D may be TRBD1 (5 bases). V lost 4 bases and J lost 6, with 12 bases in between. Germline assignment: CDR1 MNHEY and CDR2 SVGAGI. CDR3 size: 13 residues. CDR3 nucleotides: TGTGCCAGCAGTTCTCGACAGAAGGCTGAAGCTTTCTTT. Translating gives CASSSRQKAEAFF.

The rearrangement uses TRBV6-5 and TRBJ1-2, with TRBD1 matching over 12 bases. The V gene end was trimmed by 6 bases and the J gene end by 8 bases; junction bases not matched to a gene: 7. Germline CDR1 MNHEY, CDR2 SVGAGI. The CDR3 length is 14 residues. Here the CDR3 reads CASRGQGAGGGYTF. The CDR3 coding sequence is TGTGCCAGCAGGGGACAGGGGGCCGGTGGGGGCTACACCTTC.

CDR3 sequence (DNA): TGTGCCAGCAGCTCCGCAGGGTACAATGAGCAGTTCTTC. Protein sequence: CASSSAGYNEQFF. This chain connects TRBV7-2 to TRBJ2-1; TRBD1 is a possible D gene (5 bases). The CDR3 is 13 residues long. V shed 4 bases and J shed 4 bases, with 8 bases lying between them. The germline gives CDR1 SGHTA, CDR2 FQGNSA.

The chain carries TRBV7-2 and TRBJ1-1; no clear D gene. Looked up from germline, CDR1 is SGHTA and CDR2 is FQGNSA. The CDR3 length is 15 residues. V shed 3 bases and J shed 1 base, with 12 bases lying between them. The chain's CDR3 is CASSFWERENTEAFF. DNA of the CDR3: TGTGCCAGCAGCTTCTGGGAGAGAGAGAACACTGAAGCTTTCTTT. The variable domain in full, completed from reference TRBV7-2 and TRBJ1-1, reads GAGVSQSPSNKVTEKGKDVELRCDPISGHTALYWYRQSLGQGLEFLIYFQGNSAPDKSGLPSDRFSAERTGGSVSTLTIQRTQQEDSAVYLCASSFWERENTEAFFGQGTRLTVV.

J is TRBJ1-1 and V is TRBV27; no definite D call. Trimming removed 2 bases from V and 2 bases from J, with 9 bases in between. Germline assignment: CDR1 MNHEY and CDR2 SMNVEV (reference sequence). CDR3 length: 14 residues. CDR3 region: CASSLSWANTEAFF. DNA for the CDR3: TGTGCCAGCAGTTTAAGTTGGGCTAACACTGAAGCTTTCTTT.

This clone was seen more than once but under ten times. CDR3 sequence reads: CASSLEAGNQPQHF. CDR3 in DNA: TGCGCCAGCAGCTTGGAGGCAGGTAATCAGCCCCAGCATTTT. The genes are TRBV5-1 and TRBJ1-5; D call uncertain. V lost 0 bases and J lost 4, with 8 bases in between. Germline lookup yields CDR1 SGHRS and CDR2 YFSETQ. The CDR3 extends over 14 amino acids.

The CDR3 sequence is CSVAHSGNTIYF. Here the CDR3 DNA reads TGCAGCGTTGCCCACTCTGGAAACACCATATATTTT. The J gene is TRBJ1-3, the V gene TRBV29-1; no clear D gene. V was clipped by 4 bases and J by 0 bases, with 4 bases between them. The CDR3 runs 12 residues. Germline V gene sequence: CDR1 SQVTM, CDR2 ANQGSEA.

The J gene is TRBJ1-1, the V gene TRBV5-1; D is unclear. In germline, CDR1 is SGHRS, CDR2 YFSETQ. V lost 4 bases and J 0 bases, leaving 13 bases between the germline ends. This CDR3 is built from 15 residues. CDR3 residues: CASSQLQDMNTEAFF. The CDR3 nucleotides read TGCGCCAGCAGCCAACTGCAGGATATGAACACTGAAGCTTTCTTT.

This chain uses TRBV6-2 or TRBV6-3 with TRBJ1-5, with TRBD1 as a possible D gene (6 bases). Germline CDR1 reads MNHEY; CDR2 reads SVGEGT. Deletions cut 0 bases from V and 5 bases from J, with 11 bases between. This CDR3 has 15 amino acids. Here the CDR3 reads CASSYSHRVDQPQHF. The CDR3 coding sequence is TGTGCCAGCAGTTACTCGCACAGGGTTGATCAGCCCCAGCATTTT.

The count of this clone is one. The chain is built from TRBV7-8 and TRBJ1-1, with D unresolved. The CDR3 runs 14 residues. Germline-derived CDR1 and CDR2 are SGHVS and FQNEAQ. The V end lost 2 bases, the J end lost 1 base, and 8 bases lay between the germline ends. In nucleotides, the CDR3 is TGTGCCAGCAGCTTATCAACCGGGAACACTGAAGCTTTCTTT. It yields the protein CASSLSTGNTEAFF.

The chain uses TRBV4-1 and TRBJ1-4; TRBD1 is a possible D gene (6 bases). Trimming took off 1 base at V and 2 bases at J, with 14 bases between the two ends. Per the germline V gene, CDR1 is MGHRA and CDR2 is YSYEKL. The CDR3 sequence is 17 residues long. CDR3 amino acids: CASSQVGGGVTNEKLFF. As DNA, the CDR3 is TGCGCCAGCAGCCAAGTTGGAGGGGGGGTTACTAATGAAAAACTGTTTTTT.

This clone has a handful of counts. This chain joins TRBV4-1 and TRBJ1-6; D is uncertain. Trimming cost V 5 bases and J 10 bases, with 15 bases left between them. Germline V gives CDR1 MGHRA, CDR2 YSYEKL. The CDR3 covers 14 residues. The DNA of the CDR3 is TGCGCCAGCAGCAGTACGGGGATGAGGTCACCCCTCCACTTT. It translates to CASSSTGMRSPLHF.

The chain joins TRBV15 to TRBJ2-7; D call uncertain. The CDR3 totals 13 residues. Germline-derived CDR1 and CDR2 are LNHNV and YYDKDF (reference sequence). Trimming cost V 8 bases and J 5 bases, with 16 bases left between them. CDR3 amino acids: CATSSPPRDEQYF. DNA for the CDR3: TGTGCCACCTCGAGCCCCCCCCGGGACGAGCAGTACTTC.